These T cell receptor beta chains were read from a single sample in a study of blood T cell repertoires in COVID-19. TCRdb's table, derived via immunoSEQ multiplex PCR, lists solely in-frame clones and lacks some. The table includes some 130,000 clones, about 88% detected once. Sequencing was performed on peripheral blood. Every receptor here comes from a woman of 80 years or more with acute or convalescent COVID-19. CDR3s include the opening cysteine and the closing phenylalanine or tryptophan. The order of the fields is D gene, clone size, J gene, V gene, CDR3 DNA, CDR3 protein. D genes are given only for firm matches. A clone size is listed for some rows: how often the clone was seen (once, few, many), or a class if it is expanded.

d_gene: TRBD1; abundance: -; j_gene: TRBJ1-5; v_gene: TRBV7-8; CDR3nt: TGTGCCAGCAGTTTCGGACAGGGTAATCAGCCCCAGCATTTT; CDR3aa: CASSFGQGNQPQHF
d_gene: TRBD2; abundance: -; j_gene: TRBJ2-1; v_gene: TRBV6-5; CDR3nt: TGTGCCAGCAGTTCCTCCGGGACTAGCGGTTACAATGAGCAGTTCTTC; CDR3aa: CASSSSGTSGYNEQFF
d_gene: TRBD1; abundance: -; j_gene: TRBJ1-4; v_gene: TRBV6-5; CDR3nt: TGTGCCAGCGGGCAGGGGGCTTGGGAAAAACTGTTTTTT; CDR3aa: CASGQGAWEKLFF
d_gene: -; abundance: -; j_gene: TRBJ2-5; v_gene: TRBV6-2/TRBV6-3; CDR3nt: TGTGCCAGCAGTTACCCGCAAGAGACCCAGTACTTC; CDR3aa: CASSYPQETQYF
d_gene: -; abundance: -; j_gene: TRBJ1-3; v_gene: TRBV7-2; CDR3nt: TGTGCCAGCAGCTCTTCGCCGACAGCCCGCTCTGGAAACACCATATATTTT; CDR3aa: CASSSSPTARSGNTIYF
d_gene: TRBD2; abundance: -; j_gene: TRBJ2-7; v_gene: TRBV29-1; CDR3nt: TGCAGCGCCTCTGGGACTAGCGTCCTCTCGCAGTACTTC; CDR3aa: CSASGTSVLSQYF
d_gene: TRBD2; abundance: -; j_gene: TRBJ2-1; v_gene: TRBV2; CDR3nt: TGTGCCAGCCTTCCGGGAGGGCCTATTAATGAGCAGTTCTTC; CDR3aa: CASLPGGPINEQFF
d_gene: TRBD1; abundance: -; j_gene: TRBJ2-5; v_gene: TRBV29-1; CDR3nt: TGCAGCGTCGTAAAACAGGGGACGTTCCAAGAGACCCAGTACTTC; CDR3aa: CSVVKQGTFQETQYF
d_gene: TRBD1; abundance: -; j_gene: TRBJ2-1; v_gene: TRBV5-1; CDR3nt: TGCGCCAGCAGCCTAAGACAGGGGAATGAGCAGTTCTTC; CDR3aa: CASSLRQGNEQFF
d_gene: TRBD1; abundance: once; j_gene: TRBJ1-1; v_gene: TRBV18; CDR3nt: TGTGCCAGCTCACTGCGACAGGGGACGAACACTGAAGCTTTCTTT; CDR3aa: CASSLRQGTNTEAFF
d_gene: -; abundance: -; j_gene: TRBJ2-3; v_gene: TRBV6-6; CDR3nt: TGTGCCAGCATGTCTGGCACAGATACGCAGTATTTT; CDR3aa: CASMSGTDTQYF
d_gene: TRBD1; abundance: -; j_gene: TRBJ2-1; v_gene: TRBV7-7; CDR3nt: TGTGCTAGCAGCCCGGACAGGATGAATGAGCAGTTCTTC; CDR3aa: CASSPDRMNEQFF
d_gene: -; abundance: few; j_gene: TRBJ1-4; v_gene: TRBV29-1; CDR3nt: TGCAGCGTTGATGACAGGAGTAATGAAAAACTGTTTTTT; CDR3aa: CSVDDRSNEKLFF
d_gene: -; abundance: -; j_gene: TRBJ2-1; v_gene: TRBV5-1; CDR3nt: TGCGCCAGCAGCTTGGCGGGGTCCTACAATGAGCAGTTCTTC; CDR3aa: CASSLAGSYNEQFF
d_gene: TRBD2; abundance: -; j_gene: TRBJ2-2; v_gene: TRBV9; CDR3nt: TGTGCCAGCAGCGTAGCTGGCGGGAGGGTTAACACCGGGGAGCTGTTTTTT; CDR3aa: CASSVAGGRVNTGELFF
d_gene: -; abundance: -; j_gene: TRBJ1-5; v_gene: TRBV3-1/TRBV3-2; CDR3nt: TGTGCCAGCAGCCAAGCCAGGTCTGGCAGACAATGGCCCCAGCATTTT; CDR3aa: CASSQARSGRQWPQHF
d_gene: -; abundance: few; j_gene: TRBJ1-2; v_gene: TRBV6-2/TRBV6-3; CDR3nt: TGTGCCAGCAGTTTTACAGGGCGAACAATATTTAACTATGGCTACACCTTC; CDR3aa: CASSFTGRTIFNYGYTF
d_gene: TRBD1; abundance: -; j_gene: TRBJ1-4; v_gene: TRBV4-2; CDR3nt: TGTGCCAGCAGCCAAGGAAATGGACAGGGGTTAAGGAATGAAAAACTGTTTTTT; CDR3aa: CASSQGNGQGLRNEKLFF
d_gene: -; abundance: -; j_gene: TRBJ2-7; v_gene: TRBV5-4; CDR3nt: TGTGCCAGCAGCTTGGGTTCGGGTTCCTACGAGCAGTACTTC; CDR3aa: CASSLGSGSYEQYF
d_gene: TRBD1; abundance: -; j_gene: TRBJ2-7; v_gene: TRBV5-1; CDR3nt: TGCGCCAGCAGCCCCGGGACAGGGGGTTTCTACGAGCAGTACTTC; CDR3aa: CASSPGTGGFYEQYF
d_gene: -; abundance: -; j_gene: TRBJ2-5; v_gene: TRBV10-2; CDR3nt: TGCGCCAGCAGGGATACAATAGGAGGAGGGGGCAAGGAGACCCAGTACTTC; CDR3aa: CASRDTIGGGGKETQYF
d_gene: TRBD1; abundance: once; j_gene: TRBJ1-4; v_gene: TRBV2; CDR3nt: TGTGCCAGCAGGAGTCAGGGGGCTGTAGAAAAACTGTTTTTT; CDR3aa: CASRSQGAVEKLFF
d_gene: TRBD2; abundance: -; j_gene: TRBJ2-7; v_gene: TRBV6-1; CDR3nt: TGTGCCAGCAGTGGGGGGACTAGCGGGTACTCCTACGAGCAGTACTTC; CDR3aa: CASSGGTSGYSYEQYF